The sequence of this TCR beta chain was determined in a study of T cell repertoires in cytomegalovirus infection. At the level of the study: In public TCR beta signatures, there were indications of both CMV infection and matching HLA type.

This clonotype was detected only a few times. In TCRdb, the reads were re-called with MiXCR into one record per CDR3 protein. The repertoire holds 200,000 to 250,000 distinct CDR3 sequences, with 22% as singletons. Germline V gene data show CDR1 as MNHEY and CDR2 as SVGAGI. The CDR3 extends over 16 amino acids. Trimming pared 2 bases from V and 5 bases from J, leaving 18 bases between. The TCR comes from a human donor in good health (CMV status not recorded). Some clones in this sample may be carry-over from other donors' samples. The gene calls are TRBV6-5 and TRBJ2-5; D not resolved. Material for sequencing was CD8+ T cells from PBMCs. The CDR3 region is CASSYRPGDMGETQYF. The DNA of the CDR3 is TGTGCCAGCAGTTACAGGCCAGGAGACATGGGGGAGACCCAGTACTTC.